The next 24 T cell receptor beta chains were all read from a single sample in a study of blood T cell repertoires in COVID-19. TCRdb's copy holds only in-frame clones and misses some; the assay was immunoSEQ multiplex PCR. The data contain 250,000 or so clones, 86% of them singletons. Input material: peripheral blood. The receptors derive from a woman aged 25-40 years with active or convalescent COVID-19.

This clone was recorded once. This rearrangement joins TRBV27 to TRBJ1-6; D is uncertain. The V end lost 3 bases, the J end lost 11 bases, and 11 bases lay between the germline ends. CDR1 is MNHEY, CDR2 SMNVEV, per germline (reference sequence). The CDR3 has 13 residues. In DNA form, the CDR3 reads TGTGCCAGCAGTTTCGGTGCGCCCACACCCCTCCACTTT. This codes for CASSFGAPTPLHF.

J is TRBJ2-7 and V is TRBV11-1, with 9 bases identical to TRBD1. There are 15 residues in the CDR3. Germline V CDR1 and CDR2: SGHAT, FQDESV (reference sequence). The J segment lost 6 bases and the V segment lost 5 bases, leaving 11 bases of the junction unmatched. The CDR3 region is CASSPLTGQGLEQYF. In nucleotides, the CDR3 is TGTGCCAGCAGCCCGCTAACGGGACAGGGCCTCGAGCAGTACTTC.

The chain couples TRBV5-1 to TRBJ2-1; perhaps TRBD2 as D (7 bases). V lost 5 bases to trimming and J lost 5 bases, with 14 bases between them. Germline CDR1 and CDR2: SGHRS and YFSETQ. The CDR3 loop spans 14 amino acids. The CDR3 nucleotides read TGCGCCAGCAGGCCCTCGGGGGGCAACAATGAGCAGTTCTTC. Its translation: CASRPSGGNNEQFF.

J is TRBJ2-7 and V is TRBV5-6; 9 bases fit TRBD1. Germline V CDR1 and CDR2: SGHDT, YYEEEE. J lost 5 bases, V lost 4 bases, and 7 bases had no gene match. CDR3 length: 14 residues. The CDR3 coding sequence is TGTGCCAGCAGCCCTACCGGGACAGGGCACGAGCAGTACTTC. As protein: CASSPTGTGHEQYF.

The CDR3 sequence is CASRPPGQGNTEAFF. The CDR3 DNA sequence: TGTGCCAGCAGACCTCCGGGACAGGGGAACACTGAAGCTTTCTTT. The chain recombines TRBV7-2 with TRBJ1-1, with 9 bases that match TRBD1. CDR1 SGHTA and CDR2 FQGNSA come from the germline V gene. The CDR3 is made up of 15 amino acids. V was pared by 6 bases and J by 1 base, with 6 bases of the junction left unmatched.

V and J are TRBV29-1 and TRBJ1-1; the D gene is possibly TRBD1 (5 bases). V was trimmed by 7 bases and J by 2 bases, leaving 17 bases between them. Per the germline V gene, CDR1 is SQVTM and CDR2 is ANQGSEA. The CDR3 runs 14 residues. CDR3 residues: CSGNFGGANTEAFF. In nucleotides, the CDR3 is TGCAGCGGAAATTTCGGAGGGGCTAACACTGAAGCTTTCTTT.

This clone was observed a few times. The V gene is TRBV30, the J gene TRBJ1-1; perhaps TRBD1 as D (5 bases). CDR1 and CDR2 from the germline V gene are GTSNPN and SVGIG (reference sequence). The CDR3 runs to 11 residues. The V gene lost 8 bases and the J gene lost 1 base, with 8 bases spanning the gap. The CDR3, as DNA: TGTGCCCGCGGGGGGAACACTGAAGCTTTCTTT. Amino acid sequence: CARGGNTEAFF.

With regard to this clone: Different DNA sequences within this sample yield the same CDR3. V is TRBV9 and J is TRBJ1-3; D gene ambiguous. The CDR3 is 14 residues long. V was pared by 0 bases and J by 0 bases, with 4 bases between. The germline V gene has CDR1 SGDLS and CDR2 YYNGEE. The CDR3: CASSVGSSGNTIYF. The CDR3 nucleotides are TGTGCCAGCAGCGTAGGGAGCTCTGGAAACACCATATATTTT.

The chain is built from TRBV4-2 and TRBJ2-5, with TRBD1 identical over 10 bases. Trimming took 2 bases from V and 2 from J; bases not matched to a gene: 5. Germline CDR1 reads LGHNA; CDR2 reads YNFKEQ. The CDR3 spans 16 residues. Written as DNA, the CDR3 is TGTGCCAGCAGCCAACCCGGGACAGGGGTACAAGAGACCCAGTACTTC. This encodes CASSQPGTGVQETQYF.

This chain links TRBV15 with TRBJ1-1, with TRBD1 matching over 9 bases. The germline V gene has CDR1 LNHNV and CDR2 YYDKDF (reference sequence). The CDR3 is 11 amino acids. V lost 5 bases, J lost 10 bases, and 2 bases stayed unmatched. The chain's CDR3 is CATSGQGLAFF. In DNA, the CDR3 is TGTGCCACCAGCGGACAGGGGTTAGCTTTCTTT.

The chain combines TRBV10-1 with TRBJ2-7; D unresolved. Germline V gene lookup returns CDR1 WNHNN and CDR2 SYGVQD (reference sequence). CDR3 length: 15 amino acids. Trimming shortened V by 7 bases and J by 3 bases, and 19 bases separated the two germline ends. CDR3 region: CASNHGAGFLYEQYF. The DNA of the CDR3 is TGCGCCAGCAACCATGGCGCCGGGTTCCTCTACGAGCAGTACTTC.

This chain links TRBV3-1 (or the pseudogene TRBV3-2) with TRBJ2-5; weak D call: TRBD2 (6 bases). V lost 7 bases to trimming and J lost 5 bases, with 20 bases between them. CDR3 length: 15 residues. Germline CDR1 and CDR2: LGHDT and YNNKEL (reference sequence). DNA of the CDR3: TGTGCCAGCACTACCTACCGCGGGGTCCTTGAGACCCAGTACTTC. This sequence encodes CASTTYRGVLETQYF.

The V gene is TRBV7-3, the J gene TRBJ1-1, with TRBD1 matching 8 bases. The germline V gene has CDR1 SGHTA and CDR2 FQGTGA. The CDR3 runs to 14 residues. Trimming at V came to 7 bases and at J to 2 bases, leaving 6 bases not matched to a gene. This CDR3 reads CASKIAGGNTEAFF. Written as DNA, the CDR3 is TGTGCCAGCAAGATAGCAGGGGGCAACACTGAAGCTTTCTTT.

The chain links TRBV24-1 to TRBJ2-3; TRBD2 is a possible D gene (6 bases). Germline CDR1 KGHDR, CDR2 SFDVKD. V was clipped by 10 bases and J by 0 bases, with 13 bases between them. The CDR3 runs 14 residues. The CDR3 region is CATNPGGSTDTQYF. Here the CDR3 DNA reads TGTGCCACTAACCCAGGAGGGAGCACAGATACGCAGTATTTT.

V and J are TRBV7-9 and TRBJ2-1; TRBD2 agrees at 9 bases. The CDR3 extends over 15 amino acids. The ends lost 3 bases at V and 9 bases at J; junction bases unmatched: 9. Looked up from germline, CDR1 is SEHNR and CDR2 is FQNEAQ (reference sequence). CDR3 amino acids: CASSFGGGGAVEQFF. The CDR3 DNA sequence: TGTGCCAGCAGCTTCGGCGGCGGGGGGGCGGTTGAGCAGTTCTTC.

This rearrangement joins TRBV6-2 or TRBV6-3 to TRBJ2-5; 9 bases align to TRBD2. The trim removed 4 bases at V and 1 base at J, leaving 4 bases unmatched. The CDR3 consists of 15 residues. CDR1 and CDR2 (germline): MNHEY, SVGEGT. The CDR3 DNA sequence: TGTGCCAGCAGTTCTGGCGGGGGGGTCCAAGAGACCCAGTACTTC. It codes for CASSSGGGVQETQYF.

This clone was detected once. The chain combines TRBV12-3 or TRBV12-4 with TRBJ1-2; 9 positions match TRBD1. The length of the CDR3 is 13 residues. The trim removed 5 bases at V and 4 bases at J, leaving 2 bases unmatched. The CDR3 nucleotides read TGTGCCAGCAGTCACAGGGGGCCCTATGGCTACACCTTC. This codes for CASSHRGPYGYTF.

The chain links TRBV29-1 to TRBJ1-4; D might be TRBD1 (6 bases). The CDR3 spans 14 residues. Trimming shortened V by 4 bases and J by 3 bases, and 12 bases separated the two germline ends. From germline, CDR1 is SQVTM and CDR2 ANQGSEA. CDR3 region: CSVVQGGSNEKLFF. CDR3 in DNA: TGCAGCGTTGTACAGGGCGGGTCTAATGAAAAACTGTTTTTT.

Comments on this clone: Additional DNA sequences in this sample encode the identical CDR3. This rearrangement joins TRBV3-1 (or the pseudogene TRBV3-2) to TRBJ1-5, with TRBD1 as a possible D gene (5 bases). The length of the CDR3 is 14 residues. V dropped 4 bases and J dropped 0 bases, with 7 bases sitting between them. Germline V CDR1 and CDR2: LGHDT, YNNKEL (reference sequence). CDR3 bases: TGTGCCAGCAGCCCAGGGATTAGCAATCAGCCCCAGCATTTT. Protein product: CASSPGISNQPQHF.

Written as DNA, the CDR3 is TGCGCCAGCAGCCAAGCTGCAGGGCAGTCCTACAATGAGCAGTTCTTC. It is translated as CASSQAAGQSYNEQFF. The J gene is TRBJ2-1, the V gene TRBV4-3; tentative D call: TRBD1 (5 bases). This CDR3 comprises 16 residues. V gave up 1 base and J gave up 1 base, with 11 bases separating them. Germline V gives CDR1 LGHNA, CDR2 YSLEER.

This chain joins TRBV19 and TRBJ1-6; 8 bases map to TRBD1. V shed 5 bases, J shed 5 bases, and the junction held 5 bases outside the gene matches. This CDR3 is built from 15 residues. Per the germline V gene, CDR1 is LNHDA and CDR2 is SQIVND (reference sequence). The CDR3 spells CASSPQGANNSPLHF. The CDR3 DNA reads as TGTGCCAGTAGTCCTCAGGGGGCTAATAATTCACCCCTCCACTTT.

In its sample, this clone was seen once. V gene TRBV15 combines with J gene TRBJ2-7; 7 bases are a match to TRBD2. The junction had 11 bases not matched to a gene; V was cut back by 0 bases and J by 6 bases. The germline V gene has CDR1 LNHNV and CDR2 YYDKDF (reference sequence). This CDR3 comprises 16 residues. This CDR3 reads CATSRDPLNREAEQYF. The CDR3 DNA is TGTGCCACCAGCAGAGATCCCTTGAACCGGGAGGCCGAGCAGTACTTC.

The rearrangement links TRBV24-1 to TRBJ1-6; 9 bases are a match to TRBD1. CDR1 and CDR2 from the germline V gene are KGHDR and SFDVKD. The junction had 1 base not matched to a gene; V was cut back by 4 bases and J by 7 bases. The CDR3 is made up of 14 amino acids. CDR3 sequence: CATSEGQGNSPLHF. The CDR3 DNA sequence: TGTGCCACCAGTGAAGGACAGGGGAATTCACCCCTCCACTTT.

The rearrangement links TRBV24-1 to TRBJ2-3; weak D call: TRBD1 (5 bases). Germline assignment: CDR1 KGHDR and CDR2 SFDVKD. The V end was cut by 3 bases, the J end by 5 bases, with 11 bases between. The CDR3 is 14 residues long. CDR3 bases: TGTGCCACCAGTGATGCCAGGGAAAGAGATACGCAGTATTTT. It yields the protein CATSDARERDTQYF.